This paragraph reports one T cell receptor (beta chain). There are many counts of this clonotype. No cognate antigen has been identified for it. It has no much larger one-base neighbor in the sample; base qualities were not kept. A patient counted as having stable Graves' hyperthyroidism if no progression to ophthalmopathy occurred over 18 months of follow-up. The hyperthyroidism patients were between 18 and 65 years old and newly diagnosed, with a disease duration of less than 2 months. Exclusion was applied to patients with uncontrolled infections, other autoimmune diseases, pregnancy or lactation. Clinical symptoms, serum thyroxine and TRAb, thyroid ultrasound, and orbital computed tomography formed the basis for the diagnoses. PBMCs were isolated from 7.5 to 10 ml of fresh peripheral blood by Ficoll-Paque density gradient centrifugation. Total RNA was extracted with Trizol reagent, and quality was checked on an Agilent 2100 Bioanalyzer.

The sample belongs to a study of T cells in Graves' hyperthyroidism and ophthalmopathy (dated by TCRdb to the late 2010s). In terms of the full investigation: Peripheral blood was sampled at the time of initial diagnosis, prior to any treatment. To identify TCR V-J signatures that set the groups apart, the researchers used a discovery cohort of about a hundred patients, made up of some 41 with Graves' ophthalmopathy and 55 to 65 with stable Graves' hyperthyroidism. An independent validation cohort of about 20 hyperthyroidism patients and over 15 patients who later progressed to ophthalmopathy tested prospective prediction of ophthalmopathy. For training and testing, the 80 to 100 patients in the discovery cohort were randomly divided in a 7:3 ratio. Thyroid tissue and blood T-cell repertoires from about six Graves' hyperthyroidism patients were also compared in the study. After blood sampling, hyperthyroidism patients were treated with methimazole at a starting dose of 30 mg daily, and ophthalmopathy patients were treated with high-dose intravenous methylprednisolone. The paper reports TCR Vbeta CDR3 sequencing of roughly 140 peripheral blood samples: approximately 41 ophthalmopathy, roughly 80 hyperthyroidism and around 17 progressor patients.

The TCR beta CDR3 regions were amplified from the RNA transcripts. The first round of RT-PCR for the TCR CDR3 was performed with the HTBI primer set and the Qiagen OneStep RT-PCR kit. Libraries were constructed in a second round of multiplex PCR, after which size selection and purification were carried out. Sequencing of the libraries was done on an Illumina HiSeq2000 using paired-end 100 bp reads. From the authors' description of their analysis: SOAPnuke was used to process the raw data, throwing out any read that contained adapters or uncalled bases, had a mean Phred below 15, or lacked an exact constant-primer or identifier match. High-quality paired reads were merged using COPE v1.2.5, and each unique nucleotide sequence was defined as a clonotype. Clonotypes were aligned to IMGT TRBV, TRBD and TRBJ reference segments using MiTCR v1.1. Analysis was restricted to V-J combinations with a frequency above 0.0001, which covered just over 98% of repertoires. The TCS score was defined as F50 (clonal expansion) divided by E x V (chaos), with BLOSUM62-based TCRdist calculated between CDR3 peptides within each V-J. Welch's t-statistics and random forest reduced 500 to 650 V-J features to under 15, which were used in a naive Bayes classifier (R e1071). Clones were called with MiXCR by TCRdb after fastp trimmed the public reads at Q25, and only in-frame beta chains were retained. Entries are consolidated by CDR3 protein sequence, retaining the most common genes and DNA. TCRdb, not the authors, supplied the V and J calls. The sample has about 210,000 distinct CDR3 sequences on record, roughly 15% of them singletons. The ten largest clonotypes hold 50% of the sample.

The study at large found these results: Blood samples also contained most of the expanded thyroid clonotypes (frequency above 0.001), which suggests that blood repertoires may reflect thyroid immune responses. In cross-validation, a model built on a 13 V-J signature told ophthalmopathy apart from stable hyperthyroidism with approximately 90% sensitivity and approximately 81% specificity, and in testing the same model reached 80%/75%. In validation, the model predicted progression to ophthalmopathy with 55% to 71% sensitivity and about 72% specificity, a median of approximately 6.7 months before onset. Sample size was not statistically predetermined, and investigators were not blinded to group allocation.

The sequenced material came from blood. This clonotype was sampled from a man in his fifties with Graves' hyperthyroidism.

This receptor carries the CDR3 CASSPRGSYNEQFF. The bases are TGTGCCAGCAGCCCGCGGGGGTCCTACAATGAGCAGTTCTTC. Here the chain combines TRBV3-1 and TRBJ2-1; TRBD2 lines up with 7 middle nucleotides. The CDR1 and CDR2 encoded by the germline V gene (reference sequence) are LGHDT and YNNKEL. The CDR3 spans 14 residues, from the cysteine through the phenylalanine. CDR3 DNA is the only sequence kept; it has 42 bases, read in frame from the first base. Trimming accounts for 4 bases at V and 1 base at J, while the number of junction bases matched to no gene is 1.